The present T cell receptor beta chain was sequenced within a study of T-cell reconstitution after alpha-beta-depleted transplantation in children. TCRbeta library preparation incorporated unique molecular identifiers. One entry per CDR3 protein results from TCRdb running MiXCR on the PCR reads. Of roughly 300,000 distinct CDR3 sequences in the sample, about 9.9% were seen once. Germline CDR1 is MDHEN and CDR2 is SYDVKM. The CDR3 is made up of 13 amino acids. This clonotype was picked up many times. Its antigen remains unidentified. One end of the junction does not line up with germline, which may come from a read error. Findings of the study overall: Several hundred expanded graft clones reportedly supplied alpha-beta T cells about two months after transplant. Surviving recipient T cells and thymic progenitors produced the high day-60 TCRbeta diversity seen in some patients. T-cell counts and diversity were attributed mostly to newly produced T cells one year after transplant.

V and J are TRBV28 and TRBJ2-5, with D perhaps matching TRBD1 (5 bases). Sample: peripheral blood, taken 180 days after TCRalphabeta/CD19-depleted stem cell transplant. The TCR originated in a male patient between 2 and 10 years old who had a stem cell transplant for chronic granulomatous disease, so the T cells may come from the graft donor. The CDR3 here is CASSPGLIGAHHF. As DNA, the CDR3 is TGTGCCAGCAGTCCCGGGCTCATTGGGGCCCATCACTTC. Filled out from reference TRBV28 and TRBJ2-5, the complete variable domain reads DVKVTQSSRYLVKRTGEKVFLECVQDMDHENMFWYRQDPGLGLRLIYFSYDVKMKEKGDIPEGYSVSREKKERFSLILESASTNQTSMYLCASSPGLIGAHHFGPGTRLLVL.